This entry concerns a single T cell receptor beta chain. What it binds is not known. CDR3 length: 15 residues. Germline values: CDR1 SGDLS, CDR2 YYNGEE. Trimming pared 2 bases from V and 0 bases from J, leaving 6 bases between. The data were obtained in a study of long-term antiretroviral therapy in people with HIV. The wider study: It was about a decade before the 2015 immediate-ART recommendation that the earliest samples were taken.

General study points: Relative to control repertoires, HIV repertoires exhibited narrower CDR3 length ranges.

At the survey level, the v3.0 immunoSEQ assay was run. Sequencing aimed at about 35,000-55,000 T-cell genomes per sample. Produced via immunoSEQ multiplex PCR; TCRdb's table is partial and in-frame only. The sample consists of 30,000 or so clones, 80% to 90% of them appearing once. The sequences come from unsorted PBMCs, collected 0.8 years before starting antiretroviral therapy. The chain combines TRBV9 with TRBJ2-6; D remains ambiguous. The TCR sequence derives from a man aged 18-30 years with HIV. CDR3 sequence reads: CASSVSLSGANVLTF. The CDR3 bases are TGTGCCAGCAGCGTTAGTCTCTCTGGGGCCAACGTCCTGACTTTC.